This TCR beta chain came from a study of human T cells and chemical hapten exposure (dated by TCRdb to about 2021). With regard to the full study: For sensitization, 2% DPC in acetone was applied to a roughly 2 cm by roughly 2 cm area of upper inner arm skin. Patients additionally received weekly therapeutic DPC doses to the scalp throughout the roughly 24-week study period. Patch testing on the upper back used Finn chambers containing 0.01% DPC, with scoring done after 6 days according to International Contact Dermatitis Research Group standards. Alopecia areata with under or over 50% scalp involvement, alopecia totalis and alopecia universalis were represented in the patient cohort, which was mostly female. The libraries were sequenced as a pool, and the TCR yield per sample differed mostly because of small variations in library volumes within the pool. This study followed changes in the peripheral blood TCR repertoire in vivo during primary and secondary sensitization of alopecia patients to the hapten diphenylcyclopropenone (DPC). Blood samples were taken from patients before sensitization (week 0) and at 2, 6 and about 24 weeks after DPC sensitization. Blood for TCR sequencing was provided by twenty-nine alopecia patients at one to four time points (pre-sensitization, 2, 6 and 24 weeks). Beyond this particular receptor, the publication reports: DPC sensitization did not change how many TCRs were above 1 in 1000 frequency, and no evidence was found of alterations in global repertoire structure. A positive correlation was found between the number of PT1 expanded TCRs and patch test score, with significance reached at thresholds 8, 16 and 32 but not 4. Expanded TCRs formed significantly more large CDR3 similarity clusters than pre-sensitization or healthy control sets, consistent with antigen-driven responses. All patients had alopecia, a presumed autoimmune disease, so their immune response might differ from that of healthy individuals. Repeated subsampling changed both the strength of the expansion versus patch-test correlation and the threshold at which that correlation became significant.

Cut back by 1 base and 1 base, the V and J ends lie 10 bases apart. CDR1 and CDR2 are drawn from the germline V gene (reference sequence): LGHDT, YNNKEL. The CDR3 contains 15 residues, cysteine and phenylalanine counted. The DNA shown is the 45-base CDR3, in frame from base 1. This clonotype was seen once. No antigen is known for it. No much larger clone is present one base from it, and per-base qualities are unavailable. One read amounts to weak evidence. The library relied on RACE. The listed sequencing device is NextSeq 500. During library preparation, unique molecular identifiers were attached to individual cDNA molecules so that TCRs could be counted quantitatively and reproducibly. From each blood RNA sample, both TCR alpha and TCR beta chains were sequenced. Per the original workflow: Samples had a median of roughly 91,000 TCRs, with a range from roughly 23,224 to 700,000. The Decombinator software suite was used to annotate V, J and CDR3 in the TCR reads. For the PS versus PT1 abundance plots, all samples were subsampled to the same number of TCRs (28,000). Expanded TCRs were defined as absent before sensitization and observed at least eight times at the 2-week time point. The public reads were run again by TCRdb, first through fastp at Q25 and then through MiXCR, and only productive beta chains were kept. Rows merge per CDR3 protein into single entries with the most common DNA and genes. What appears here as the V and J calls and clone size reflects TCRdb's work, not the paper's. This sample holds more than 150,000 distinct CDR3 sequences; more than 14% were observed only once. Of the sample, 1.5% to 2% is held by the ten largest clones.

The time point label of this sample denotes: patch test 1, 2 weeks after DPC sensitization. In the paper's terms, the treatment or condition label means: therapeutic diphenylcyclopropenone sensitization with weekly scalp DPC. Blood at each patch-test visit was drawn before the patch test was applied. To be eligible, patients had to be aged 18 to 70, diagnosed with alopecia and judged suitable for DPC therapy, while pregnant patients were excluded. Total RNA was isolated from unfractionated whole blood collected in Tempus Blood RNA tubes. The chain is assembled from TRBV3-1 and TRBJ2-5; the D gene assignment is ambiguous. The receptor's source is a woman between 25 and 40 years old with alopecia areata. Some clones in this sample may be carry-over from other donors' samples. Sequencing used whole blood, obtained in connection with sensitization to the hapten diphenylcyclopropenone (DPC). In nucleotides, the sequence is TGTGCCAGCAGCCAAGGATTCAGGTCCCAAGAGACCCAGTACTTC. It translates to CASSQGFRSQETQYF.